Below are 5 T cell receptor beta chains sequenced from a single sample in a study of blood T cell repertoires in COVID-19. Produced via immunoSEQ multiplex PCR; TCRdb's table is partial and in-frame only. The table lists 200,000 to 250,000 clones, about 87% of them singletons, with just over 2.5% in the top ten. The sequenced sample consisted of PBMCs or T cells enriched from blood (not recorded which). The receptors shown here come from a woman in her thirties who had recovered from COVID-19.

V and J are TRBV5-6 and TRBJ2-3; D perhaps matches TRBD1 (5 bases). V shed 4 bases and J shed 0 bases, with 9 bases lying between them. CDR3 size: 14 residues. CDR1 is SGHDT and CDR2 is YYEEEE in the germline V gene. CDR3 nucleotide sequence: TGTGCCAGCAGCGACAGCAGAAGCACAGATACGCAGTATTTT. Residues: CASSDSRSTDTQYF.

This clone was detected once. The rearrangement joins TRBV4-2 to TRBJ2-2; 10 nucleotides match TRBD1. The CDR3 runs 19 residues. Germline CDR1 and CDR2: LGHNA and YNFKEQ. The ends lost 0 bases at V and 6 bases at J; junction bases unmatched: 13. The chain's CDR3 is CASSQDSHEAGTGAGELFF. In DNA form, the CDR3 reads TGTGCCAGCAGCCAAGATTCTCATGAGGCCGGGACAGGGGCCGGGGAGCTGTTTTTT.

The rearrangement uses TRBV7-2 and TRBJ1-2, with D unclear. The CDR3 loop spans 13 amino acids. Germline lookup yields CDR1 SGHTA and CDR2 FQGNSA. The V end was cut by 6 bases, the J end by 4 bases, with 12 bases between. The CDR3 protein is CASRPDNAYGYTF. The CDR3 bases are TGTGCCAGCAGACCCGACAACGCCTATGGCTACACCTTC.

The chain links TRBV4-3 to TRBJ1-2; D is unresolved. The germline V and J ends were trimmed by 0 bases and 3 bases, with 8 bases remaining between them. The germline V gene has CDR1 LGHNA and CDR2 YSLEER. The CDR3 has 14 residues. CDR3: CASSQETIHYGYTF. In DNA form, the CDR3 reads TGCGCCAGCAGCCAAGAGACAATCCACTATGGCTACACCTTC.

The chain employs TRBV18 and TRBJ1-1, with D possibly TRBD1 on 5 matching bases. The ends were cut back, 6 bases at V and 0 bases at J, with 11 bases in the middle. This CDR3 contains 14 residues. Germline V CDR1 and CDR2: KGHSH, LQKENI. CDR3 sequence: CASSSGTVNTEAFF. As DNA, the CDR3 is TGTGCCAGCTCGTCCGGGACTGTGAACACTGAAGCTTTCTTT. The whole variable domain, remainder taken from reference TRBV18 and TRBJ1-1, is NAGVMQNPRHLVRRRGQEARLRCSPMKGHSHVYWYRQLPEEGLKFMVYLQKENIIDESGMPKERFSAEFPKEGPSILRIQQVVRGDSAAYFCASSSGTVNTEAFFGQGTRLTVV.